A selection of T cell receptor beta chains follows, all from one sample in a study of T cell repertoires in cytomegalovirus infection. Their target antigens are unknown. TCRdb recomputed calls from the reads with MiXCR, one row per CDR3 protein. The sample includes nearly 700,000 distinct CDR3 sequences, roughly 36% seen only once; the top ten take 15% to 20%. Sequences were derived from cultured PBMCs, sampled from culture after CMV antigen stimulation. These receptors were obtained from a human donor in good health (CMV status not recorded). Some clones in this sample may be carry-over from other donors' samples. Both conserved end residues are part of each CDR3. A D gene is named only where the DNA matches it firmly. Only some rows state a clone size, as once, few, many or a class for expanded clones.

>TRBV7-2|NA|TRBD2|TRBJ2-7
TGTGCCAGCAGAACGCTAGCGGGTGCTTCCTACGAGCAGTACTTC
CASRTLAGASYEQYF
>TRBV6-1|NA|NA|TRBJ2-2
TGTGCCAGCAGTGAGGAGGGGCCCGGGGAGCTGTTTTTT
CASSEEGPGELFF
>TRBV20-1|NA|TRBD2|TRBJ2-1
TGCAGTGCTACCGGACTAGCGGACAATGAGCAGTTCTTC
CSATGLADNEQFF
>TRBV7-9|many|NA|TRBJ2-3
TGTGCCAGCAGCCCGGATCCAGATACGCAGTATTTT
CASSPDPDTQYF
>TRBV20-1|NA|NA|TRBJ2-7
TGCAGTGCTAGTGGTATCCCAGCCCAACCGTACGAGCAGTACTTC
CSASGIPAQPYEQYF
>TRBV6-1|few|NA|TRBJ2-5
TGTGCCAGCAAGCCCGGGACTGCGGAGACCCAGTACTTC
CASKPGTAETQYF
>TRBV20-1|NA|TRBD1|TRBJ2-1
TGCAGTGCTAGGACCGGACAGGGGGGGAACAATGAGCAGTTCTTC
CSARTGQGGNNEQFF
>TRBV6-6|NA|NA|TRBJ1-3
TGTGCCAGCAGTTACGACGAACGCTCTGGAAACACCATATATTTT
CASSYDERSGNTIYF
>TRBV12-3/TRBV12-4|NA|NA|TRBJ1-4
TGTGCCAGCAGTGGGGCAGAGGGACTGTTTTTT
CASSGAEGLFF
>TRBV7-2|many|NA|TRBJ1-5
TGTGCCAGCAGCTTTTCATTGCGGGAGCCCCAGCATTTT
CASSFSLREPQHF
>TRBV28|few|TRBD1|TRBJ2-6
TGTGCCAGCAGTGGCAGGGGGCCTTCGCCTGGGGCCAACGTCCTGACTTTC
CASSGRGPSPGANVLTF
>TRBV7-2|few|TRBD2|TRBJ2-7
TGTGCCAGCAGCTTAGTGGTAGCGGGGGGCTACGAGCAGTACTTC
CASSLVVAGGYEQYF
>TRBV20-1|NA|NA|TRBJ2-7
TGCAGTGCCGAGGGGTCCTACGAGCAGTACTTC
CSAEGSYEQYF
>TRBV12-3/TRBV12-4|many|NA|TRBJ1-5
TGTGCCAGCAGATCCACAGCTAGCAATCAGCCCCAGCATTTT
CASRSTASNQPQHF
>TRBV7-2|few|TRBD2|TRBJ2-7
TGTGCCAGCAACCTGGGCGGGAGCAGCTCCTACGAGCAGTACTTC
CASNLGGSSSYEQYF
>TRBV5-1|NA|TRBD1|TRBJ2-7
TGCGCCAGCAGCTACAACAGGGGCCACGAGCAGTACTTC
CASSYNRGHEQYF
>TRBV6-1|few|TRBD2|TRBJ2-3
TGTGCCAGCAGAGGACTAGCGGGACGAAGCACAGATACGCAGTATTTT
CASRGLAGRSTDTQYF
>TRBV11-2|NA|NA|TRBJ1-5
TGTGCCAGCAGCTTATTGGGGACGCGAGGGGGTCAGCCCCAGCATTTT
CASSLLGTRGGQPQHF
>TRBV5-6|few|TRBD2|TRBJ2-1
TGTGCCAGCAGCTACAAAGGACTAGCGGGAGGGGTTACGGATGAGCAGTTCTTC
CASSYKGLAGGVTDEQFF
>TRBV7-6|NA|NA|TRBJ2-1
TGTGCCAGCAGCTTAGGCCTAGGCAAGTACAATGAGCAGTTCTTC
CASSLGLGKYNEQFF
>TRBV7-9|NA|NA|TRBJ2-1
TGTGCCAGCACCCCTCAAACTAGGCGGTCCTACAATGAGCAGTTCTTC
CASTPQTRRSYNEQFF
>TRBV11-3|NA|TRBD2|TRBJ2-7
TGTGCCAGCAGCTTGACAAGCGGGGCACTTGAAGAGCAGTACTTC
CASSLTSGALEEQYF
>TRBV20-1|NA|NA|TRBJ2-7
TGCAGTGCTAGAGGATCGGGTTACGAGCAGTACTTC
CSARGSGYEQYF
>TRBV12-3/TRBV12-4|few|NA|TRBJ2-1
TGTGCCAGCAGTGCGACCAGGTTTAAGAATGAGCAGTTCTTC
CASSATRFKNEQFF
>TRBV7-2|few|NA|TRBJ2-1
TGTGCCAGCAGCTTAGCGCTAAGGCGGAGCAACTACAATGAGCAGTTCTTC
CASSLALRRSNYNEQFF
>TRBV6-1|many|TRBD2|TRBJ2-1
TGTGCCAGCAGTGAAGGGGCGGGAGTCTACAATGAGCAGTTCTTC
CASSEGAGVYNEQFF
>TRBV7-2|NA|NA|TRBJ2-1
TGTGCCAGCAACCTACAGGGTTGGGATGAGCAGTTCTTC
CASNLQGWDEQFF
>TRBV24-1|NA|NA|TRBJ2-5
TGTGCCACCAGTGACAGTCAGGAAGAGACCCAGTACTTC
CATSDSQEETQYF
>TRBV27|few|NA|TRBJ1-2
TGTGCCAGCAGTCGCGGGGCTTTTAACTATGGCTACACCTTC
CASSRGAFNYGYTF
>TRBV18|NA|NA|TRBJ2-1
TGTGCCAGCTCACCGGTCCAGGGACCCAACAATGAGCAGTTCTTC
CASSPVQGPNNEQFF
>TRBV7-6|many|NA|TRBJ2-7
TGTGCCAGCAGCTCGACCCCGGGACCCACCTACGAGCAGTACTTC
CASSSTPGPTYEQYF
>TRBV15|NA|NA|TRBJ2-5
TGTGCCACCAGCAGAGAGGTTGGGAGTACCCAAGAGACCCAGTACTTC
CATSREVGSTQETQYF
>TRBV7-8|NA|NA|TRBJ2-5
TGTGCCAGCAGCCCGACGGACATGGAGACCCAGTACTTC
CASSPTDMETQYF
>TRBV6-6|NA|NA|TRBJ1-4
TGTGCCAGCCTTAGGACGCAAGGGATTGGTGAAAAACTGTTTTTT
CASLRTQGIGEKLFF
>TRBV4-1|NA|NA|TRBJ2-7
TGCGCCAGCAGCCTCGAGCATAGTCTCTACGAGCAGTACTTC
CASSLEHSLYEQYF
>TRBV20-1|NA|NA|TRBJ2-3
TGCAGTGCTGGGAATACAGGGCGCGATACGCAGTATTTT
CSAGNTGRDTQYF
>TRBV27|few|NA|TRBJ1-2
TGTGCCAGCGGGACCCCGGGAGATATAAGTGGCTACACCTTC
CASGTPGDISGYTF
>TRBV5-5|NA|NA|TRBJ1-2
TGTGCCAGCAGCTTGGAGATAAGAGGTGAACGGGCCTATGGCTACACCTTC
CASSLEIRGERAYGYTF
>TRBV20-1|NA|NA|TRBJ2-3
TGCAGTGCTAGGAGCCAGCTGGGCACAGATACGCAGTATTTT
CSARSQLGTDTQYF
>TRBV2|NA|NA|TRBJ1-2
TGTGCCAGCAGTGATAGTGTTCTCTATGGCTACACCTTC
CASSDSVLYGYTF
>TRBV7-6|few|TRBD1|TRBJ2-1
TGTGCCAGCAGCCCAAAACCGGGACAGGGAAGAGAATCGCAGTTCTTC
CASSPKPGQGRESQFF
>TRBV7-2|many|NA|TRBJ1-1
TGTGCCAGCAGCCCACTTTCCGTCAATAGAGCTTTCTTT
CASSPLSVNRAFF
>TRBV11-2|few|NA|TRBJ2-1
TGTGCCAGCAGCCAGAGCATTGGGGAGGCCCCCTACAATGAGCAGTTCTTC
CASSQSIGEAPYNEQFF
>TRBV6-1|few|NA|TRBJ2-2
TGTGCCAGCAGCCCAGGTGGAGTGGTGGCCCACACCGGGGAGCTGTTTTTT
CASSPGGVVAHTGELFF
>TRBV6-5|NA|NA|TRBJ2-3
TGTGCCAGCAGACCCGAGACGTTAGTGGGAGATACGCAGTATTTT
CASRPETLVGDTQYF
>TRBV20-1|few|NA|TRBJ1-6
TGCAGTGCTAGAAGTCAGACGGAGCCCTCTAATTCACCCCTCCACTTT
CSARSQTEPSNSPLHF
>TRBV15|NA|NA|TRBJ2-3
TGTGCCACCAGCAGAGATCGCCGGGGCGCAAGCACAGATACGCAGTATTTT
CATSRDRRGASTDTQYF
>TRBV12-3/TRBV12-4|many|NA|TRBJ1-2
TGTGCCAGCAGTCCCGACGGGATCTATGGCTACACCTTC
CASSPDGIYGYTF
>TRBV4-1|NA|TRBD1|TRBJ1-3
TGTGCCAGCAGCCAAGATGGACAGGGAGGGAACACCATATATTTT
CASSQDGQGGNTIYF
>TRBV6-6|NA|NA|TRBJ1-1
TGTGCCAGCGGGCGTCGGAACACTGAAGCTTTCTTT
CASGRRNTEAFF
>TRBV7-2|many|NA|TRBJ1-2
TGTGCCAGCAGCTTAGTAAGGACTCCCGGCTACACCTTC
CASSLVRTPGYTF
>TRBV20-1|NA|NA|TRBJ2-7
TGCAGCTGGAGGGCGGTAGGGTCCTACGAGCAGTACTTC
CSWRAVGSYEQYF
>TRBV19|NA|TRBD1|TRBJ2-3
TGTGCCAGTAGTCCCAACCGGGACAGGTCAGATACGCAGTATTTT
CASSPNRDRSDTQYF
>TRBV11-2|few|NA|TRBJ1-1
TGTGCCAGCAGCCCGCGGGGCGGGGCGAACACTGAAGCTTTCTTT
CASSPRGGANTEAFF
>TRBV4-1|few|NA|TRBJ1-2
TGCGCCAGCAGCCAAGAAGGGGGAAAAAGGATAGGGGGCTACACCTTC
CASSQEGGKRIGGYTF